Following are 23 T cell receptor beta chains from one sample sequenced in a study of blood T cells in healthy people across ages. A J-beta primer mix and a sample-barcoded 5' primer were used in a second PCR of roughly 6 to 12 cycles. TCRdb fed the 5' RACE reads into MiXCR, producing one record per CDR3 protein. The table lists about 970,000 distinct CDR3 sequences, roughly half of them singletons. The sample consisted of blood. The source is an older woman in good health.

Here the CDR3 reads CATSEAGSTYEQYF. Written as DNA, the CDR3 is TGTGCCACCAGTGAGGCGGGGTCCACCTACGAGCAGTACTTC. The gene calls are TRBV24-1 and TRBJ2-7; D perhaps matches TRBD2 (6 bases). Trimming removed 4 bases at V and 2 bases at J, with 11 bases between. Germline CDR1 and CDR2: KGHDR and SFDVKD. CDR3 size: 14 residues.

The genes are TRBV4-1 and TRBJ1-1, with 8 bases identical to TRBD1. With 3 bases clipped from V and 6 bases from J, the junction kept 3 bases outside the gene matches. The CDR3 has 13 amino acids. Germline V gives CDR1 MGHRA, CDR2 YSYEKL. CDR3 residues: CASSQPGQAEAFF. CDR3 nucleotides: TGCGCCAGCAGCCAGCCGGGACAGGCTGAAGCTTTCTTT.

The chain is built from TRBV28 and TRBJ2-5; 7 bases are a match to TRBD1. Germline values: CDR1 MDHEN, CDR2 SYDVKM. Trimming at V came to 8 bases and at J to 11 bases, leaving 17 bases not matched to a gene. The CDR3 loop spans 14 amino acids. CDR3 amino acids: CASRGQLKYNEQYF. The CDR3 DNA reads as TGTGCCAGCCGGGGACAGCTAAAGTACAATGAGCAGTACTTC.

This clonotype was detected ten times or more. The gene calls are TRBV24-1 and TRBJ2-1; D is perhaps TRBD1 (6 bases). The ends were cut back, 3 bases at V and 6 bases at J, with 8 bases in the middle. CDR1 KGHDR and CDR2 SFDVKD come from the germline V gene. The CDR3 has 13 amino acids. CDR3 residues: CATSDDRINEQFF. The CDR3, as DNA: TGTGCCACCAGTGATGACAGGATCAATGAGCAGTTCTTC.

The J gene is TRBJ2-7, the V gene TRBV5-1; a possible D gene is TRBD1 (6 bases). Per germline, CDR1 SGHRS and CDR2 YFSETQ. The CDR3 has 13 residues. The V gene lost 3 bases and the J gene lost 6 bases, with 13 bases spanning the gap. The CDR3: CASSSTGSAEQYF. The CDR3, as DNA: TGCGCCAGCAGCTCAACAGGGTCGGCCGAGCAGTACTTC.

The rearrangement links TRBV28 to TRBJ2-7; 8 positions match TRBD2. V was clipped by 6 bases and J by 1 base; unmatched bases: 8. CDR3 length: 15 residues. CDR1 is MDHEN and CDR2 is SYDVKM in the germline V gene. The CDR3 DNA reads TGTGCCAGCAGACACCCAAGCGGGAGATCCTACGAGCAGTACTTC. Its protein product is CASRHPSGRSYEQYF.

The CDR3 region is CASSLGVDSSTDTQYF. The CDR3 DNA reads as TGCGCCAGCAGCTTGGGGGTGGACAGCTCCACAGATACGCAGTATTTT. V and J are TRBV5-1 and TRBJ2-3; possibly TRBD1 for D (6 bases). Germline assignment: CDR1 SGHRS and CDR2 YFSETQ. The CDR3 contains 16 residues. Between the trimmed V and J ends, which lost 0 bases and 2 bases, there was a span of 13 bases.

The rearrangement joins TRBV27 to TRBJ1-2, with unresolved D. With 2 bases removed from V and 5 bases from J, the gap between germline ends came to 15 bases. CDR1 and CDR2 from the germline V gene are MNHEY and SMNVEV (reference sequence). CDR3 length: 15 amino acids. The CDR3: CASSLIVGSWYGYTF. The CDR3 DNA reads TGTGCCAGCAGTTTAATCGTCGGTTCTTGGTATGGCTACACCTTC.

This clonotype turned up a few times. The chain uses TRBV5-6 and TRBJ2-7; TRBD1 is a possible D gene (6 bases). This CDR3 has 14 amino acids. CDR1 SGHDT and CDR2 YYEEEE come from the germline V gene. V was shortened by 3 bases and J by 2 bases, with 12 bases between the two germline ends. The CDR3 coding sequence is TGTGCCAGCAGCTCGGAGACAGGTGCCTACGAGCAGTACTTC. It specifies CASSSETGAYEQYF.

The chain recombines TRBV7-2 with TRBJ2-1; 11 positions match TRBD1. Looked up from germline, CDR1 is SGHTA and CDR2 is FQGNSA. This CDR3 has 17 residues. Germline trimming cut 5 bases from V and 5 bases from J; bases unmatched to any gene: 11. The CDR3 DNA reads TGTGCCAGCAGCCAAAAAACGGGACAGGGGGTAAACAATGAGCAGTTCTTC. Its translation is CASSQKTGQGVNNEQFF.

The chain uses TRBV29-1 and TRBJ2-7; 12 bases align to TRBD2. Unmatched junction bases numbered 11, after V lost 7 bases and J lost 7 bases. The CDR3 spans 14 residues. Looked up from germline, CDR1 is SQVTM and CDR2 is ANQGSEA. CDR3 coding DNA: TGCAGCGGAGTGACTAGCGGGAGTAGGAATGAGCAGTACTTC. Residues: CSGVTSGSRNEQYF.

The V and J genes are TRBV20-1 and TRBJ2-7; tentatively, D is TRBD1 or TRBD2 (5 bases each). Trimming left V 3 bases short and J 3 bases short, with 12 bases between. The CDR3 spans 13 residues. The V gene's germline CDR1 is DFQATT and CDR2 SNEGSKA (reference sequence). The CDR3 nucleotides are TGCAGTGCTAGCGGGACGGATATCTACGAGCAGTACTTC. It is translated as CSASGTDIYEQYF.

This clonotype has ten or more counts. The genes are TRBV7-2 and TRBJ1-5, with D hard to call. Germline V gene data show CDR1 as SGHTA and CDR2 as FQGNSA. Trimming pared 1 base from V and 7 bases from J, leaving 8 bases between. The CDR3 consists of 13 residues. The CDR3 is CASSLVLRQPQHF. The CDR3 coding sequence is TGTGCCAGCAGCTTAGTGCTCCGCCAGCCCCAGCATTTT. Full variable domain (remainder filled in from reference TRBV7-2 and TRBJ1-5): GAGVSQSPSNKVTEKGKDVELRCDPISGHTALYWYRQSLGQGLEFLIYFQGNSAPDKSGLPSDRFSAERTGGSVSTLTIQRTQQEDSAVYLCASSLVLRQPQHFGDGTRLSIL.

This clonotype was detected only once. V gene TRBV20-1 combines with J gene TRBJ2-7; tentative D call: TRBD1 (6 bases). Deletions cut 5 bases from V and 2 bases from J, with 13 bases between. This CDR3 contains 13 residues. Germline V lookup: CDR1 DFQATT, CDR2 SNEGSKA (reference sequence). CDR3 in DNA: TGCAGTGCTCTTCAGACAGGAACCTACGAGCAGTACTTC. Its translation: CSALQTGTYEQYF.

The V and J genes are TRBV12-3 or TRBV12-4 and TRBJ2-7; D is tentatively TRBD1 or TRBD2 (7 bases each). Trimming removed 10 bases from V and 7 bases from J, with 20 bases in between. This CDR3 region has 13 residues. The DNA for the CDR3 is TGTGCCACCAGGGGGGAGGGCCGTGAAGAGCAGTACTTC. Its translation: CATRGEGREEQYF.

The V and J genes are TRBV12-3 or TRBV12-4 and TRBJ2-7, with 11 bases that match TRBD2. The J segment lost 9 bases and the V segment lost 6 bases, leaving 10 bases of the junction unmatched. The CDR3 totals 14 residues. CDR3 nucleotide sequence: TGTGCCAGCAGATCCGGGACTAGCGGTTGGAGGCAGTACTTC. Encoded protein: CASRSGTSGWRQYF.

The CDR3 DNA reads as TGTGCCAGCAGGCCCGGGACAGGGTTTTCCGAGCAGTACTTC. Protein: CASRPGTGFSEQYF. The chain joins TRBV6-6 to TRBJ2-4; 9 bases fit TRBD1. The end of the DNA fits TRBJ2-7 better, so the J call may be wrong. This CDR3 region has 14 residues. Germline CDR1 reads MNHNY; CDR2 reads SVGAGI (reference sequence).

V gene TRBV9 combines with J gene TRBJ2-4, with TRBD1 matching over 7 bases. V lost 3 bases to trimming and J lost 5 bases; unmatched junction nucleotides: 11. The germline CDR1 and CDR2 sequences are SGDLS and YYNGEE. There are 16 residues in the CDR3. For the CDR3, the DNA is TGTGCCAGCAGCGGCTCGTACCGGGACAGCGAAAACATTCAGTACTTC. It encodes CASSGSYRDSENIQYF. The full variable domain, its missing parts supplied by reference TRBV9 and TRBJ2-4, is DSGVTQTPKHLITATGQRVTLRCSPRSGDLSVYWYQQSLDQGLQFLIQYYNGEERAKGNILERFSAQQFPDLHSELNLSSLELGDSALYFCASSGSYRDSENIQYFGAGTRLSVL.

The chain has TRBV20-1 and TRBJ1-1; perhaps TRBD1 as D (5 bases). The CDR3 runs 13 residues. CDR1 is DFQATT, CDR2 SNEGSKA, per germline (reference sequence). The ends were cut back, 6 bases at V and 0 bases at J, with 11 bases in the middle. The CDR3 protein is CSAPRDLNTEAFF. The CDR3 DNA reads as TGCAGTGCCCCCAGGGACCTGAACACTGAAGCTTTCTTT.

The chain carries TRBV12-3 or TRBV12-4 and TRBJ2-1; TRBD1 agrees at 7 bases. This CDR3 is 17 amino acids long. The trim removed 2 bases at V and 4 bases at J, leaving 11 bases unmatched. CDR3 sequence reads: CASSLLRGGQFYNEQFF. DNA for the CDR3: TGTGCCAGCAGTTTACTGAGAGGGGGACAGTTTTACAATGAGCAGTTCTTC.

On this clonotype itself: At one end, the junction sequence differs from germline, possibly due to a read error. This chain connects TRBV7-2 to TRBJ2-2, with 10 bases that match TRBD2. This CDR3 is 18 amino acids long. CDR1 is SGHTA, CDR2 FQGNSA, per germline. The CDR3 spells CAGSLGLAASANTGELFF. In DNA form, the CDR3 reads TGTGCCGGCAGCTTAGGACTAGCGGCCTCCGCGAACACCGGGGAGCTGTTTTTT.

The table lists this clonotype with a count of one. The genes are TRBV6-2 or TRBV6-3 and TRBJ2-7; no firm D call. The CDR3 covers 14 residues. V gave up 6 bases and J gave up 3 bases, with 15 bases separating them. Germline V gene sequence: CDR1 MNHEY, CDR2 SVGEGT. The CDR3 protein is CASRTERKGYEQYF. CDR3 bases: TGTGCCAGCAGGACGGAACGAAAAGGCTACGAGCAGTACTTC.

In this sample, this clonotype turned up a few times. The chain couples TRBV9 to TRBJ1-2; TRBD1 agrees at 10 bases. The V and J ends lost 0 bases and 8 bases, in that order; junction bases with no gene match: 16. Germline V gives CDR1 SGDLS, CDR2 YYNGEE. The CDR3 contains 18 residues. The CDR3 coding sequence is TGTGCCAGCAGCGTAGTGCCATTCGGGGGACAGGGGTTATACGGCTACACCTTC. As protein: CASSVVPFGGQGLYGYTF.